What follows are 12 T cell receptor beta chains derived from one specimen sequenced in a study of OX40 agonist ivuxolimab in advanced cancers. Generated by immunoSEQ multiplex PCR, the TCRdb table keeps only in-frame clones and is missing some. The table has roughly 50,000 clones, roughly 88% seen once; the top ten hold 9.5% to 15%. Specimen: CD4+ or CD8+ T cells sorted from blood, collected in a trial of the OX40 agonist ivuxolimab. The receptors were gathered from an adult with an advanced solid tumor such as melanoma, head and neck, liver or kidney cancer.

This clone was counted once. The chain is built from TRBV27 and TRBJ2-7; the match to TRBD1 covers 8 bases. The CDR3 runs 14 residues. J was trimmed by 0 bases and V by 5 bases; bases with no gene match: 3. The V gene's germline CDR1 is MNHEY and CDR2 SMNVEV (reference sequence). The CDR3 spells CASSVDRASYEQYF. CDR3 in DNA: TGTGCCAGCAGTGTGGACAGGGCCTCCTACGAGCAGTACTTC.

The chain recombines TRBV18 with TRBJ2-3, with TRBD1 as a possible D gene (5 bases). Germline V gene lookup returns CDR1 KGHSH and CDR2 LQKENI. V lost 8 bases, J lost 4 bases, and 16 bases lay in between. CDR3 length: 14 amino acids. The DNA for the CDR3 is TGTGCCAGCCCGCCCTCGACAGAGCCAGATACGCAGTATTTT. It encodes CASPPSTEPDTQYF.

In DNA, the CDR3 is TGCGCCAGCAGCTTGGCGCAGGGGGTTTTTGGAAACACCATATATTTT. Encoded protein: CASSLAQGVFGNTIYF. This chain links TRBV5-1 with TRBJ1-3; 7 nucleotides agree with TRBD1. The germline V gene has CDR1 SGHRS and CDR2 YFSETQ. J gave up 3 bases and V 0 bases, and 6 bases lay outside the gene matches. The CDR3 runs 16 residues.

V gene TRBV28 combines with J gene TRBJ2-3; the D gene could be TRBD1 or TRBD2 (5 bases each). The CDR3 totals 14 residues. Germline CDR1 and CDR2: MDHEN and SYDVKM. The V gene lost 11 bases and the J gene lost 1 base, with 16 bases spanning the gap. The DNA for the CDR3 is TGTGCCTGCCGGGGACGCTTCGGCACAGATACGCAGTATTTT. Protein sequence: CACRGRFGTDTQYF.

The chain is built from TRBV2 and TRBJ1-1; maybe TRBD1 (6 bases). V lost 3 bases, J lost 10 bases, and 12 bases lay in between. CDR1 and CDR2 (germline): SNHLY, FYNNEI. The length of the CDR3 is 12 residues. This chain's CDR3 is CASSDRDNAAFF. CDR3 in DNA: TGTGCCAGCAGTGACCGGGACAATGCAGCTTTCTTT.

The chain links TRBV18 to TRBJ1-2; a possible D gene is TRBD1 (6 bases). Germline-derived CDR1 and CDR2 are KGHSH and LQKENI. This CDR3 has 16 residues. The germline V and J ends were trimmed by 6 bases and 1 base, with 18 bases remaining between them. The CDR3 DNA reads as TGTGCCAGCTCCCAGAGACAGGCGAATATTAACTATGGCTACACCTTC. This translates into CASSQRQANINYGYTF.

The chain carries TRBV5-1 and TRBJ2-5; the D gene is possibly TRBD2 (7 bases). V lost 4 bases, J lost 2 bases, and 15 bases lay in between. The CDR3 has 15 amino acids. Germline V gene data show CDR1 as SGHRS and CDR2 as YFSETQ. The CDR3 here is CASSLLRGGQETQYF. The CDR3 DNA reads TGCGCCAGCAGCCTACTAAGGGGGGGGCAAGAGACCCAGTACTTC.

This sequence joins TRBV28 and TRBJ1-1; TRBD1 aligns across 9 bases. J was trimmed by 1 base and V by 3 bases; bases with no gene match: 6. This CDR3 spans 16 amino acids. Germline-derived CDR1 and CDR2 are MDHEN and SYDVKM. The CDR3 reads CASSFLPGQGNTEAFF. The CDR3 bases are TGTGCCAGCAGTTTTCTTCCGGGACAGGGGAACACTGAAGCTTTCTTT. Based on the CDR3 plus reference TRBV28 and TRBJ1-1, the full variable domain is DVKVTQSSRYLVKRTGEKVFLECVQDMDHENMFWYRQDPGLGLRLIYFSYDVKMKEKGDIPEGYSVSREKKERFSLILESASTNQTSMYLCASSFLPGQGNTEAFFGQGTRLTVV.

V is TRBV5-6 and J is TRBJ2-1; D call uncertain. CDR1 and CDR2 from the germline V gene are SGHDT and YYEEEE. Trimming cost V 4 bases and J 3 bases, with 14 bases left between them. The CDR3 loop spans 15 amino acids. Here the CDR3 DNA reads TGTGCCAGCAGCACAGCCAAAAACAACTACAATGAGCAGTTCTTC. It is translated as CASSTAKNNYNEQFF.

This clone was picked up a small number of times. The DNA for the CDR3 is TGTGCCAGCACCTGGGACAGGGGGTCGGACAATGAGCAGTTCTTC. This sequence encodes CASTWDRGSDNEQFF. The chain has TRBV2 and TRBJ2-1, with TRBD1 matching 11 bases. The CDR3 loop spans 15 amino acids. V was pared by 7 bases and J by 5 bases, with 7 bases of the junction left unmatched. Germline CDR1 and CDR2: SNHLY and FYNNEI. The entire variable domain, with the rest obtained from reference TRBV2 and TRBJ2-1, is as follows: EPEVTQTPSHQVTQMGQEVILRCVPISNHLYFYWYRQILGQKVEFLVSFYNNEISEKSEIFDDQFSVERPDGSNFTLKIRSTKLEDSAMYFCASTWDRGSDNEQFFGPGTRLTVL.

The V call is TRBV2, the J call TRBJ1-1; D unresolved. The V gene lost 6 bases and the J gene lost 1 base, with 9 bases spanning the gap. Looked up from germline, CDR1 is SNHLY and CDR2 is FYNNEI. This CDR3 has 13 amino acids. DNA of the CDR3: TGTGCCAGCAGGCTAGAGTGGAACACTGAAGCTTTCTTT. Protein product: CASRLEWNTEAFF.

The gene calls are TRBV5-1 and TRBJ2-2; tentative D call: TRBD2 (6 bases). With 4 bases removed from V and 1 base from J, the gap between germline ends came to 14 bases. Germline V CDR1 and CDR2: SGHRS, YFSETQ. CDR3 length: 16 residues. The CDR3 spells CASSRLGEENTGELFF. The CDR3 DNA sequence: TGCGCCAGCAGCCGGCTCGGGGAGGAGAACACCGGGGAGCTGTTTTTT.